The sequence of this T cell receptor beta chain was determined in a study of shared clonotypes between healthy human individuals. TCRdb's copy holds only in-frame clones and misses some; the assay was immunoSEQ multiplex PCR. Here the sample spans roughly 170,000 clones, over 50% being singletons. CDR3 length: 14 residues. The V gene's germline CDR1 is SGDLS and CDR2 YYNGEE. The J segment lost 3 bases and the V segment lost 9 bases, leaving 6 bases of the junction unmatched. Sequences were obtained from memory CD4+ T cells sorted from blood. Subset here: CD45RA-negative fraction. The sequence came from a man younger than 45 in good health. V gene TRBV9 combines with J gene TRBJ2-2; 9 nucleotides agree with TRBD1. The CDR3 protein is CATSGTGHTGELFF. The CDR3 bases are TGTGCCACCTCCGGGACAGGGCACACCGGGGAGCTGTTTTTT.